Listed here is a single T cell receptor (beta chain). The antigen remains unidentified. The treatment is: randomized to nivolumab then ipilimumab (arm A) or the reverse (arm B). This specimen belongs to a study of sequential checkpoint blockade in melanoma. On the study more broadly: 85 to 95 pretreatment tumor DNA samples were TCRβ immunosequenced. General observations from the study: Response in arm A was associated with pretreatment TIL clonality. Tumor T-cell fraction and clonality correlated with PD-L1 and CD8+ counts.

The table came from immunoSEQ multiplex PCR; TCRdb's copy has only in-frame clones and leaves some out. The sample consists of several thousand clones, around 23% of them appearing once. Material: tumor tissue (inferred from file names), obtained from a patient given nivolumab and ipilimumab in sequence. The receptor comes from a human donor with melanoma.

CDR3 protein: CASSLLAGGFSTDTQYF. The CDR3 DNA sequence: TGTGCCAGCAGCCTACTAGCGGGGGGATTTAGCACAGATACGCAGTATTTT. The rearrangement uses TRBV11-3 and TRBJ2-3, with 12 bases lining up with TRBD2. The CDR3 spans 17 residues. The V and J ends lost 5 bases and 0 bases, in that order; junction bases with no gene match: 6. Per germline, CDR1 SGHNT and CDR2 YENEEA.